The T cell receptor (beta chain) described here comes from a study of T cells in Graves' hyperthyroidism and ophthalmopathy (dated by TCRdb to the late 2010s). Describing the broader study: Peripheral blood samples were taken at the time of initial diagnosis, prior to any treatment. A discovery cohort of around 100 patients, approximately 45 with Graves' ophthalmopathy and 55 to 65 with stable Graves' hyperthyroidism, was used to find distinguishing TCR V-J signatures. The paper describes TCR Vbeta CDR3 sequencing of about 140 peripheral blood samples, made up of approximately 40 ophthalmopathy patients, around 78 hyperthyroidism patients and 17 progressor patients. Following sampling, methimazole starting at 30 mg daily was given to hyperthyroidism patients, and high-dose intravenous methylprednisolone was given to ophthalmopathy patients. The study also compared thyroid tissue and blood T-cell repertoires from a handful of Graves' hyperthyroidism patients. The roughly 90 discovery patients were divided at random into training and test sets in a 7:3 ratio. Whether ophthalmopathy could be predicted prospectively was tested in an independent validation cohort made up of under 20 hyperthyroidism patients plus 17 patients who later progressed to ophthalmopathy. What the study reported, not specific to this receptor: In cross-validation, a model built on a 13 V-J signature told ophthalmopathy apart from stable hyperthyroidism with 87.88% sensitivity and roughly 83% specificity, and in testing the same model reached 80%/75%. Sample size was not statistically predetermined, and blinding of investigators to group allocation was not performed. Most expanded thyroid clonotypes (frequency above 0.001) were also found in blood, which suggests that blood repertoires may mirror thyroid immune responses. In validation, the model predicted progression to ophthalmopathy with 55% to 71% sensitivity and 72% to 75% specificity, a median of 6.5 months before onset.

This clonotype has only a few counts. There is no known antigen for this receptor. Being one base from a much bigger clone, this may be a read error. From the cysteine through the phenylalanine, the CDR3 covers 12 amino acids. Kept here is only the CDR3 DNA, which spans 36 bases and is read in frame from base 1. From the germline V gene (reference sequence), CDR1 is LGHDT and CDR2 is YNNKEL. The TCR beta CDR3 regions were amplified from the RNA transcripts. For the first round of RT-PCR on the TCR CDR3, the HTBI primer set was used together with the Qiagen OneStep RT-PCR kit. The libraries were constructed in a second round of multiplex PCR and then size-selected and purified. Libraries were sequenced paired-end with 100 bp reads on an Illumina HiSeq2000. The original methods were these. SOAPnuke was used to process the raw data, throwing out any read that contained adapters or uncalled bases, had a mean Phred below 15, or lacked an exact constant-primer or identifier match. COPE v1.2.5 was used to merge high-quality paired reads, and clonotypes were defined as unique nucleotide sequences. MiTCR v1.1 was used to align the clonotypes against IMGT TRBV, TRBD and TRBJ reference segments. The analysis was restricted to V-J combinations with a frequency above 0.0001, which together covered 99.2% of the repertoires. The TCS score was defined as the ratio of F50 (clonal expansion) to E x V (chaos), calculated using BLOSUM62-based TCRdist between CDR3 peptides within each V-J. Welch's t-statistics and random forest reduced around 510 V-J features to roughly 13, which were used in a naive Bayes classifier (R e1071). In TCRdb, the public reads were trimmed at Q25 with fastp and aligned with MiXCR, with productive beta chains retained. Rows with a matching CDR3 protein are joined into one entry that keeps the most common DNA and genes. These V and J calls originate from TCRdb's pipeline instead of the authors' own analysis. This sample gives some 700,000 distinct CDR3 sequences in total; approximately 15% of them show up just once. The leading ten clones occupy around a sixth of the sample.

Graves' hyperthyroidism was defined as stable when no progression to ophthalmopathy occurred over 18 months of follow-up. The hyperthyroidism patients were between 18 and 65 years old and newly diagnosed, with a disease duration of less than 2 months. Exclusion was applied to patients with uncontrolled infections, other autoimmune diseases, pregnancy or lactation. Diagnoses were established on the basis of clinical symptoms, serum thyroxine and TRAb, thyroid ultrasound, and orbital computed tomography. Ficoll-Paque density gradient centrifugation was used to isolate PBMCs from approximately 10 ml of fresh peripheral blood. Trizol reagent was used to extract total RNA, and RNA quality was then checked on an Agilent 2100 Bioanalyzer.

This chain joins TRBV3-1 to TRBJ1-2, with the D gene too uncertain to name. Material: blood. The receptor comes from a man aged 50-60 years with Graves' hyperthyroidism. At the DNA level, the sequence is TGTGCCAACAGCATGGAGTTATTGGGCTACACCTTC. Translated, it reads CANSMELLGYTF.